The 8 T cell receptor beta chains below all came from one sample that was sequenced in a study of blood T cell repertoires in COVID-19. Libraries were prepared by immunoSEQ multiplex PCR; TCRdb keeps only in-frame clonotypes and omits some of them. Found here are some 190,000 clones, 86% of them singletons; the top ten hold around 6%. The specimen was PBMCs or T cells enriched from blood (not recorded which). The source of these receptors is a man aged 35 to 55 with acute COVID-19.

CDR3 nucleotides: TGTGCCAGCAGTTTGTCAGGGGCCTCCTCCTACGAGCAGTACTTC. Its protein product is CASSLSGASSYEQYF. This rearrangement joins TRBV27 to TRBJ2-7; perhaps TRBD1 as D (6 bases). The CDR3 length is 15 residues. Germline V gene lookup returns CDR1 MNHEY and CDR2 SMNVEV (reference sequence). Trimming cost V 3 bases and J 0 bases, with 12 bases left between them.

Written as DNA, the CDR3 is TGTGCCAGCAGCACCGGGGTAAACAATGAGCAGTTCTTC. This gives the protein CASSTGVNNEQFF. This rearrangement joins TRBV6-6 to TRBJ2-1; D may be TRBD2 (5 bases). Trimming took off 6 bases at V and 5 bases at J, with 11 bases between the two ends. The length of the CDR3 is 13 residues. Per the germline V gene, CDR1 is MNHNY and CDR2 is SVGAGI (reference sequence).

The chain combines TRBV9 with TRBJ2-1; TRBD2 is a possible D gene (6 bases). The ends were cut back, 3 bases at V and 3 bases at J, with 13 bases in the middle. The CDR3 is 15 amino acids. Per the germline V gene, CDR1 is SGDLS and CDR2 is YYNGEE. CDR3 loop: CASSGRGGNYNEQFF. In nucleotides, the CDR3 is TGTGCCAGCAGCGGGAGAGGCGGGAACTACAATGAGCAGTTCTTC.

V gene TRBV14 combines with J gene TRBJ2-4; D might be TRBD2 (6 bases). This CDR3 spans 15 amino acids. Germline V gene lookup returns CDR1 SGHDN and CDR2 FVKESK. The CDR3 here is CARSSGALAKNIQYF. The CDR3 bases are TGTGCTCGGAGCTCGGGAGCCTTAGCCAAAAACATTCAGTACTTC.

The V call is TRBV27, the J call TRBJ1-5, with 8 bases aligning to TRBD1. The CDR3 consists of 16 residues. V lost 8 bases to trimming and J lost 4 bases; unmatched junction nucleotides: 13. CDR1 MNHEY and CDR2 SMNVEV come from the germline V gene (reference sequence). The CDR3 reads CASAPKQGVRNQPQHF. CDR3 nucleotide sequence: TGTGCCAGCGCACCAAAACAGGGGGTTCGGAATCAGCCCCAGCATTTT.

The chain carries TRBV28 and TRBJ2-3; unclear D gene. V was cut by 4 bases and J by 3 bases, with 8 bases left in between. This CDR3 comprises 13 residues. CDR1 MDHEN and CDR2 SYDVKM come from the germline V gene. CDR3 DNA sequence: TGTGCCAGCAGTTCGCATAGTACAGATACGCAGTATTTT. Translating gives CASSSHSTDTQYF.

For the CDR3, the DNA is TGTGCCAGCAGCGTAGGATCAGACTCCTACGAGCAGTACTTC. Its translation: CASSVGSDSYEQYF. This sequence joins TRBV9 and TRBJ2-7; D is unresolved. The germline V and J ends were trimmed by 0 bases and 0 bases, with 7 bases remaining between them. The CDR3 is 14 amino acids. The germline V gene encodes CDR1 SGDLS and CDR2 YYNGEE.

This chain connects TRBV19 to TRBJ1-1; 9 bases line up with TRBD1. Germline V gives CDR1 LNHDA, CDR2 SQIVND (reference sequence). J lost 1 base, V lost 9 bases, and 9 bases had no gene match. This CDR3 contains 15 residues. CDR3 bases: TGTGCCAGCAACCCCGGGACAGGGCAGAACACTGAAGCTTTCTTT. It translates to CASNPGTGQNTEAFF.